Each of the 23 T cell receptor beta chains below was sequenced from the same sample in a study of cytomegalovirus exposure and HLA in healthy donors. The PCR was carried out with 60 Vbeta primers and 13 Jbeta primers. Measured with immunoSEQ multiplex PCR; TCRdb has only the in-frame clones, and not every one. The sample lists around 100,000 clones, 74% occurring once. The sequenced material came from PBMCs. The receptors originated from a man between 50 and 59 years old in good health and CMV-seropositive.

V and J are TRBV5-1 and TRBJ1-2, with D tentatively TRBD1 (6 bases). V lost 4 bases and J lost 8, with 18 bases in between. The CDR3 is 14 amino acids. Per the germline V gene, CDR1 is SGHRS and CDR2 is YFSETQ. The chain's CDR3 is CASSLYSGDEGYTF. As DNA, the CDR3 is TGCGCCAGCAGCCTTTACTCAGGGGACGAGGGCTACACCTTC. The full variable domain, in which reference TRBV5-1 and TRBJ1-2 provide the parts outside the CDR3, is KAGVTQTPRYLIKTRGQQVTLSCSPISGHRSVSWYQQTPGQGLQFLFEYFSETQRNKGNFPGRFSGRQFSNSRSEMNVSTLELGDSALYLCASSLYSGDEGYTFGSGTRLTVV.

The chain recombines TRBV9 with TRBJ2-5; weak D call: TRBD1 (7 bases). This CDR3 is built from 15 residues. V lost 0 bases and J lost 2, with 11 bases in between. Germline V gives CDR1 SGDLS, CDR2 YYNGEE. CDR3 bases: TGTGCCAGCAGCGTAGAAGCAGGGGGGCAAGAGACCCAGTACTTC. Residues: CASSVEAGGQETQYF.

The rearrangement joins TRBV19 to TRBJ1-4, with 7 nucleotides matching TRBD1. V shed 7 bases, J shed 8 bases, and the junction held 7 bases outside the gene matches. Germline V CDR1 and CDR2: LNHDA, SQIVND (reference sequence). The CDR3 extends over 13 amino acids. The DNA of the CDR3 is TGTGCCAGTAACAGGGGAGTTCGAGAAAAACTGTTTTTT. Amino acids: CASNRGVREKLFF.

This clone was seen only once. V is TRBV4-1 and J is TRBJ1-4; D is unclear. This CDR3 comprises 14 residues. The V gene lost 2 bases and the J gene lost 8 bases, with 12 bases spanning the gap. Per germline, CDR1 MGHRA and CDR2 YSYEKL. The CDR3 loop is CASSQRERREKLFF. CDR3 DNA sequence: TGCGCCAGCAGCCAACGGGAGCGGAGGGAAAAACTGTTTTTT.

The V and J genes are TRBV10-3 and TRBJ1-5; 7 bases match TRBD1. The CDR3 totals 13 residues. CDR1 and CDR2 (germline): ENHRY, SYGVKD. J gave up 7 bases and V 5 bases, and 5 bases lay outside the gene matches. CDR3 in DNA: TGTGCCATCAGTCAACAGGGGAAACAGCCCCAGCATTTT. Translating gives CAISQQGKQPQHF.

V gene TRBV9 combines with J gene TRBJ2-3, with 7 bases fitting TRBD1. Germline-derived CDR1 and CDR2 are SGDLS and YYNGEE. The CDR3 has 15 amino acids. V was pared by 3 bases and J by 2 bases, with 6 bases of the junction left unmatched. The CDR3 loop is CASSAEGQLTDTQYF. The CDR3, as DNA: TGTGCCAGCAGCGCCGAGGGACAGCTCACAGATACGCAGTATTTT.

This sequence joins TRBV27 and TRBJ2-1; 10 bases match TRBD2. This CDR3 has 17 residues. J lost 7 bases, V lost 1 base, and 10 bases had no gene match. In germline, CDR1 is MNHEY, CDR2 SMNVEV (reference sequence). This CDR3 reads CASSLWGRSGRENEQFF. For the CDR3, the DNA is TGTGCCAGCAGTTTATGGGGGCGCAGCGGGAGGGAGAATGAGCAGTTCTTC.

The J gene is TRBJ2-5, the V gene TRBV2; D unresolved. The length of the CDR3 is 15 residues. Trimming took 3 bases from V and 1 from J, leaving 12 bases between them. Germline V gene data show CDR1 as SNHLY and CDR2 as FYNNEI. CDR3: CASSEIRTTQETQYF. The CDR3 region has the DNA TGTGCCAGCAGTGAGATCAGAACTACCCAAGAGACCCAGTACTTC.

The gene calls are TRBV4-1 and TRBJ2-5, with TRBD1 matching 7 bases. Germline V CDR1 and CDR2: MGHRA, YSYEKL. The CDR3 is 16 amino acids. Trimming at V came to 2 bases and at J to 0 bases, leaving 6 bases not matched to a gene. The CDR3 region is CASSQTGAGYQETQYF. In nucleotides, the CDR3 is TGCGCCAGCAGCCAAACAGGGGCCGGGTACCAAGAGACCCAGTACTTC.

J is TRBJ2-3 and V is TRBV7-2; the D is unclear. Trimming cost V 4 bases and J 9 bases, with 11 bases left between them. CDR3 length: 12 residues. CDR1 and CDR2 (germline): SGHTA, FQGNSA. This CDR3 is CASSWVEATQYF. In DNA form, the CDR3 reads TGTGCCAGCAGCTGGGTCGAGGCGACGCAGTATTTT. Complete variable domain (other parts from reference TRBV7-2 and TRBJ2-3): GAGVSQSPSNKVTEKGKDVELRCDPISGHTALYWYRQSLGQGLEFLIYFQGNSAPDKSGLPSDRFSAERTGGSVSTLTIQRTQQEDSAVYLCASSWVEATQYFGPGTRLTVL.

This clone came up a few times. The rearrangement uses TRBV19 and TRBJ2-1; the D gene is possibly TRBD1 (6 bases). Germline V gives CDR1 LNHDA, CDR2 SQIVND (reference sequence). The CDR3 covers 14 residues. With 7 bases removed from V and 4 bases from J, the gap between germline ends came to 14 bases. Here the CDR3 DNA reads TGTGCCAGTACCCAGGGGTCCGTTTACAATGAGCAGTTCTTC. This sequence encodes CASTQGSVYNEQFF. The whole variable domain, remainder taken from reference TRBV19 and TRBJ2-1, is DGGITQSPKYLFRKEGQNVTLSCEQNLNHDAMYWYRQDPGQGLRLIYYSQIVNDFQKGDIAEGYSVSREKKESFPLTVTSAQKNPTAFYLCASTQGSVYNEQFFGPGTRLTVL.

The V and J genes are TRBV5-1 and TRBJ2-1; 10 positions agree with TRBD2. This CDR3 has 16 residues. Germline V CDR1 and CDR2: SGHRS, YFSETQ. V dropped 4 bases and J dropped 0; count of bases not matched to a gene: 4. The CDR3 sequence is CASSQLAGSSYNEQFF. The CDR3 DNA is TGCGCCAGCAGCCAACTAGCGGGGAGCTCCTACAATGAGCAGTTCTTC. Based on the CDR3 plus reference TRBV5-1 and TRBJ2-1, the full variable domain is KAGVTQTPRYLIKTRGQQVTLSCSPISGHRSVSWYQQTPGQGLQFLFEYFSETQRNKGNFPGRFSGRQFSNSRSEMNVSTLELGDSALYLCASSQLAGSSYNEQFFGPGTRLTVL.

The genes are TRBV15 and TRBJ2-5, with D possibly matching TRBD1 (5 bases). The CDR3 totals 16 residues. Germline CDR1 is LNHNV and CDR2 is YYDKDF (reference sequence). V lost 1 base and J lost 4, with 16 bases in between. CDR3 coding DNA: TGTGCCACCAGCAGAGGTTCTACAGGCCGAGGAGAGACCCAGTACTTC. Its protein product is CATSRGSTGRGETQYF.

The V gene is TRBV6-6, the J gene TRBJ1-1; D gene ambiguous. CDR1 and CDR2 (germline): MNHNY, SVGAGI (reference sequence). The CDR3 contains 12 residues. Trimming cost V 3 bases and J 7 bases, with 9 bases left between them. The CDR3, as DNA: TGTGCCAGCAGTTATGTGCGGGATGAAGCTTTCTTT. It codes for CASSYVRDEAFF.

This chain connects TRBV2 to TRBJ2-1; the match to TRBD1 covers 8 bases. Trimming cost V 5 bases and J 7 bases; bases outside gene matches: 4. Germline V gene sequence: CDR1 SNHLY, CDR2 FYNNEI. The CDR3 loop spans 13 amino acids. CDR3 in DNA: TGTGCCAGCAGTTTATACAGGGGGAATGAGCAGTTCTTC. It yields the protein CASSLYRGNEQFF.

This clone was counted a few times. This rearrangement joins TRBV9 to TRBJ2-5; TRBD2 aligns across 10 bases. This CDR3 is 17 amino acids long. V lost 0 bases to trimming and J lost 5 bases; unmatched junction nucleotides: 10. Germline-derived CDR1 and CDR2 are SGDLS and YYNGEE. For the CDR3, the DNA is TGTGCCAGCAGCGTAGGGGCTAGCGGGAGCCTGGGGGAGACCCAGTACTTC. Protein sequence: CASSVGASGSLGETQYF.

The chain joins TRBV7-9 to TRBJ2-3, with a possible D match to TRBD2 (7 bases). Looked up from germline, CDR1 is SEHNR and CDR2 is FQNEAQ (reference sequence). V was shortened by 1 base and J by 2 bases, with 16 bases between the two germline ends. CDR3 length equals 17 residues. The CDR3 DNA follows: TGTGCCAGCAGCTTAGTGCGGGGGCGGACGAACACAGATACGCAGTATTTT. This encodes CASSLVRGRTNTDTQYF.

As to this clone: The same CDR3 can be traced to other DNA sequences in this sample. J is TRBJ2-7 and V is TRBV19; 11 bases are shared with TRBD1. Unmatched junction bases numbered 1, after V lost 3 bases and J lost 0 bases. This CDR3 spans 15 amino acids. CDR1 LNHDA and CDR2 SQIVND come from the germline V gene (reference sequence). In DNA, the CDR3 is TGTGCCAGTAGTATTGGACAGGGGGCCTCCTACGAGCAGTACTTC. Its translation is CASSIGQGASYEQYF.

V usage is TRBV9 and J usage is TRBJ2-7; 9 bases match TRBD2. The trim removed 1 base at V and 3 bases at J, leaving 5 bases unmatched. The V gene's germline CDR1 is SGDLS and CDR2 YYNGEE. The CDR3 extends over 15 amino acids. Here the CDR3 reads CASSVSGTSLYEQYF. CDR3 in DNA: TGTGCCAGCAGCGTATCCGGGACTAGCCTCTACGAGCAGTACTTC.

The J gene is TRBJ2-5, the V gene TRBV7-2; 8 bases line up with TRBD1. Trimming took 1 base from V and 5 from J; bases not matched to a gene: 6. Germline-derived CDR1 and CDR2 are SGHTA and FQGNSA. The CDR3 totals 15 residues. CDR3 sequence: CASSLEGQVRETQYF. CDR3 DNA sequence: TGTGCCAGCAGCTTAGAGGGACAGGTCCGGGAGACCCAGTACTTC.

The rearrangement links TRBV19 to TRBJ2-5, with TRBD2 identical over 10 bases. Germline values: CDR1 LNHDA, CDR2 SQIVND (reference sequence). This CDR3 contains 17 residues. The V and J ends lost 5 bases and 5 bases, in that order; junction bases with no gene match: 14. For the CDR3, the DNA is TGTGCCAGTAGTCTCCGGGGACTAGCGTTGAAGGAGGAGACCCAGTACTTC. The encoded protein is CASSLRGLALKEETQYF.

CDR3 sequence (DNA): TGCGCCAGCAGCTTCGGGACAGGGGGCGCGGAGGGCTACACCTTC. This codes for CASSFGTGGAEGYTF. The V gene is TRBV5-1, the J gene TRBJ1-2, with 12 positions matching TRBD1. The CDR3 covers 15 residues. V shed 2 bases, J shed 8 bases, and the junction held 7 bases outside the gene matches. Germline V lookup: CDR1 SGHRS, CDR2 YFSETQ. The complete variable domain, with remaining parts taken from reference TRBV5-1 and TRBJ1-2, reads KAGVTQTPRYLIKTRGQQVTLSCSPISGHRSVSWYQQTPGQGLQFLFEYFSETQRNKGNFPGRFSGRQFSNSRSEMNVSTLELGDSALYLCASSFGTGGAEGYTFGSGTRLTVV.

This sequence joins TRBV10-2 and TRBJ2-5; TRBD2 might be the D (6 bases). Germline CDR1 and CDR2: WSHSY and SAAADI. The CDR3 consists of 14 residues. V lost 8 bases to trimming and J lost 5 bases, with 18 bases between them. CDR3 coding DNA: TGCGCCAGCGGAGGGACGCCTAGGAGGGAGACCCAGTACTTC. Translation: CASGGTPRRETQYF.